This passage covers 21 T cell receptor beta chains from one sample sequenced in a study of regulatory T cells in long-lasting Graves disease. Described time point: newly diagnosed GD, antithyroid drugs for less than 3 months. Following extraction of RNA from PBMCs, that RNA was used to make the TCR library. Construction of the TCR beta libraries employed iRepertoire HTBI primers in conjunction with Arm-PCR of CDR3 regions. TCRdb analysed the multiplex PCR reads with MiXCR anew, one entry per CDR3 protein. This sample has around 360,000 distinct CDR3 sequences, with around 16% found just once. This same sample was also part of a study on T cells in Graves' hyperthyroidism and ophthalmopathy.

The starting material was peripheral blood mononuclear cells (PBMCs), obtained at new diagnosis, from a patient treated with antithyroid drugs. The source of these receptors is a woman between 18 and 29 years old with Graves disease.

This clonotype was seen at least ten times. CDR3 coding DNA: TGTGCCAGCAGTGAAAGGGCGGTTGAAGCTTTCTTT. Protein sequence: CASSERAVEAFF. The chain joins TRBV2 to TRBJ1-1, with D uncertain. CDR1 and CDR2 (germline): SNHLY, FYNNEI. CDR3 length equals 12 residues. Trimming pared 2 bases from V and 7 bases from J, leaving 8 bases between.

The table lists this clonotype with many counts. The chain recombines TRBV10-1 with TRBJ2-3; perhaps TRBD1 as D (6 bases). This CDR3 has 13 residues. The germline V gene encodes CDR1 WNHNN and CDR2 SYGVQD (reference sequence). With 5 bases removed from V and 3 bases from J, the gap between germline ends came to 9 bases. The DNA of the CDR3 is TGCGCCAGCAGTCGGACAGCAACAGATACGCAGTATTTT. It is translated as CASSRTATDTQYF.

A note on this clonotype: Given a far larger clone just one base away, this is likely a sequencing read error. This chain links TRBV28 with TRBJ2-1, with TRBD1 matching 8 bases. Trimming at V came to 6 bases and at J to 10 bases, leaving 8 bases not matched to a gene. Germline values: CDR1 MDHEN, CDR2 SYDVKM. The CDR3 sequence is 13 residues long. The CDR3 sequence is CASSPTGVYEQFF. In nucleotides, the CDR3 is TGTGCCAGCAGCCCGACAGGGGTCTACGAGCAGTTCTTC.

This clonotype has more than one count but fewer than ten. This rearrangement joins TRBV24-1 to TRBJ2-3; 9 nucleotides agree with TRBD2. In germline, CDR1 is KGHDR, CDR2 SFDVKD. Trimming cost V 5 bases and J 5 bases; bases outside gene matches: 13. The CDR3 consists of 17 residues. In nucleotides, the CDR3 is TGTGCCACCAGTGGATTTTTGATAGCGGGAGAGGAAGATACGCAGTATTTT. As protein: CATSGFLIAGEEDTQYF.

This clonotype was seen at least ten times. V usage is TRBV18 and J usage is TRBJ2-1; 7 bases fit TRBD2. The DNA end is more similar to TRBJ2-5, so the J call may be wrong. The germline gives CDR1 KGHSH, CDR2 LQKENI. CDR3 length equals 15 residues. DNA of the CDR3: TGTGCCAGCTCACCCCGAGCGGGGACCCAAGAGACCCAGTACTTC. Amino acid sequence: CASSPRAGTQETQYF.

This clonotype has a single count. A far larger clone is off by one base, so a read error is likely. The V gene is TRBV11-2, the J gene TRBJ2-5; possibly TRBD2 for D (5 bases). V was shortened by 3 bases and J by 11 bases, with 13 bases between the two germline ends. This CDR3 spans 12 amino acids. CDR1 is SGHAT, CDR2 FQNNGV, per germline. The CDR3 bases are TGTGCCAGCAGCTTGGTAACGGGGTCGCAGTACTTC. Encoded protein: CASSLVTGSQYF.

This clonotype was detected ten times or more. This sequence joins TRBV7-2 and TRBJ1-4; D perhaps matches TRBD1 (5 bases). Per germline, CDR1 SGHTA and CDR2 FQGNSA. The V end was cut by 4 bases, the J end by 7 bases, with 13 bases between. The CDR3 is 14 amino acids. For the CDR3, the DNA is TGTGCCAGCAGCTCCCCAGGGCGGGTTGAAAAACTGTTTTTT. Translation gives CASSSPGRVEKLFF. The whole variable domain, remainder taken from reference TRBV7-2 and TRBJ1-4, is GAGVSQSPSNKVTEKGKDVELRCDPISGHTALYWYRQSLGQGLEFLIYFQGNSAPDKSGLPSDRFSAERTGGSVSTLTIQRTQQEDSAVYLCASSSPGRVEKLFFGSGTQLSVL.

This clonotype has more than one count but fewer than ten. The chain's CDR3 is CASSLFLGGVSNQPQHF. DNA of the CDR3: TGTGCCAGCAGCTTATTTTTAGGAGGGGTTTCCAATCAGCCCCAGCATTTT. The rearrangement joins TRBV7-9 to TRBJ1-5; the D gene is possibly TRBD1 (5 bases). Per the germline V gene, CDR1 is SEHNR and CDR2 is FQNEAQ (reference sequence). Trimming removed 2 bases at V and 3 bases at J, with 17 bases between. This CDR3 contains 17 residues.

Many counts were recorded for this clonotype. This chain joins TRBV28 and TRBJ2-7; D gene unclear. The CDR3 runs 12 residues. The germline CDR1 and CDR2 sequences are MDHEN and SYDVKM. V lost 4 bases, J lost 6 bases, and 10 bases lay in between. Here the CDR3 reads CASSSLTGEQYF. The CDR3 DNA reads TGTGCCAGCAGTTCCTTGACTGGCGAGCAGTACTTC.

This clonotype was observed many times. For the CDR3, the DNA is TGTGCCAGCAGCCAAGACAGCTCGTCGTATAGGTTCTCTGGGGCCAACGTCCTGACTTTC. This gives the protein CASSQDSSSYRFSGANVLTF. The chain has TRBV3-1 and TRBJ2-6; D unclear. Trimming took 0 bases from V and 0 from J, leaving 18 bases between them. Germline V CDR1 and CDR2: LGHDT, YNNKEL (reference sequence). The CDR3 runs 20 residues.

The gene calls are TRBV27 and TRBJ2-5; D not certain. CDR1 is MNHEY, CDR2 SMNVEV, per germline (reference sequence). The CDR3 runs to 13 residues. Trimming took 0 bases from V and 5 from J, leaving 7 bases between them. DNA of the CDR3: TGTGCCAGCAGTTTATCGCTTCCCGAGACCCAGTACTTC. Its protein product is CASSLSLPETQYF.

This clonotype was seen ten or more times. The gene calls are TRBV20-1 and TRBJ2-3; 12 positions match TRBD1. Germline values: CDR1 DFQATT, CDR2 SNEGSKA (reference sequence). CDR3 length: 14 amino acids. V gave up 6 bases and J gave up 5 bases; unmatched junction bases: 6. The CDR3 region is CSATGQGALDTQYF. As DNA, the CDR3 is TGCAGTGCAACGGGACAGGGGGCTTTAGATACGCAGTATTTT.

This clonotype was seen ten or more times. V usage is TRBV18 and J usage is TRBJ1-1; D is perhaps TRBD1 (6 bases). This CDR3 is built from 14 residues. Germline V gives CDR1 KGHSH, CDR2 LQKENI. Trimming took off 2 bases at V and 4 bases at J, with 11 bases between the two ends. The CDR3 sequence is CASSPSGAGTEAFF. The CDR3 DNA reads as TGTGCCAGCTCACCATCGGGGGCGGGCACTGAAGCTTTCTTT.

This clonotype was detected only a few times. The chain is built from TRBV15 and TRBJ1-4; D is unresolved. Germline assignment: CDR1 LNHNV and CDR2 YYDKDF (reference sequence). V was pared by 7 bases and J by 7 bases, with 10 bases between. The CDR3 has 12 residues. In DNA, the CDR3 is TGTGCCACCACCGGGTTAGGTGAAAAACTGTTTTTT. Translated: CATTGLGEKLFF.

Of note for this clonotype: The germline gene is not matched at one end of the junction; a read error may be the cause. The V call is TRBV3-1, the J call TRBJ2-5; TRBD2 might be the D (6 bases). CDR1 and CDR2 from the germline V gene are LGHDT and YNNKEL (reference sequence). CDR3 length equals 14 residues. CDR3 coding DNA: TGTGCCAGCAGGCCCGGGAGAGCCCAAGAGGCCCAGTACTTC. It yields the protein CASRPGRAQEAQYF.

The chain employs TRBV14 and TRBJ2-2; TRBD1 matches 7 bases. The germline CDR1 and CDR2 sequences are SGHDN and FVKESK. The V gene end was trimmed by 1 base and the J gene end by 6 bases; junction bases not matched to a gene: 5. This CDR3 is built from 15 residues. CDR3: CASSQVTGSPGELFF. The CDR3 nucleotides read TGTGCCAGCAGCCAAGTGACAGGGAGTCCCGGGGAGCTGTTTTTT.

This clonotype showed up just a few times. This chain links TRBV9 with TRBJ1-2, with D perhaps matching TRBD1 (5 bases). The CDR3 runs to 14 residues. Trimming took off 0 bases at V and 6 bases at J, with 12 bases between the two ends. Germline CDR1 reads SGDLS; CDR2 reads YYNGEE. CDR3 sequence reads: CASSVAGRLDGYTF. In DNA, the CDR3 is TGTGCCAGCAGCGTAGCAGGGAGATTGGATGGCTACACCTTC.

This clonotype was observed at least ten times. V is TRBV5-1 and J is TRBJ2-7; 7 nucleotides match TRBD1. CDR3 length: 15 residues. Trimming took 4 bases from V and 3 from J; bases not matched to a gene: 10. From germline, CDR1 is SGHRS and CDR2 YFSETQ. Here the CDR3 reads CASSLGARQGYEQYF. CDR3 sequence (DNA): TGCGCCAGCAGCCTGGGGGCCCGACAGGGCTACGAGCAGTACTTC.

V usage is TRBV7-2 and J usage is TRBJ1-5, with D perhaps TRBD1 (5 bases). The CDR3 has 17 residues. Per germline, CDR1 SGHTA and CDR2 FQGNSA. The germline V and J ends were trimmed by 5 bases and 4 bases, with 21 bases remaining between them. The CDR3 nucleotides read TGTGCCAGCAGCCCTATCGGGGGGGTTCCCTCTAATCAGCCCCAGCATTTT. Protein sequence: CASSPIGGVPSNQPQHF. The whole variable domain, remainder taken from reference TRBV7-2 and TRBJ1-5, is GAGVSQSPSNKVTEKGKDVELRCDPISGHTALYWYRQSLGQGLEFLIYFQGNSAPDKSGLPSDRFSAERTGGSVSTLTIQRTQQEDSAVYLCASSPIGGVPSNQPQHFGDGTRLSIL.

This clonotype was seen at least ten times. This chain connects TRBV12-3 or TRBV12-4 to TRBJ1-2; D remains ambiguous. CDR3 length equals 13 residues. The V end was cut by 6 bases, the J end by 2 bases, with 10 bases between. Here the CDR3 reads CASSLMGNYGYTF. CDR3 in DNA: TGTGCCAGCAGCTTGATGGGGAACTATGGCTACACCTTC.

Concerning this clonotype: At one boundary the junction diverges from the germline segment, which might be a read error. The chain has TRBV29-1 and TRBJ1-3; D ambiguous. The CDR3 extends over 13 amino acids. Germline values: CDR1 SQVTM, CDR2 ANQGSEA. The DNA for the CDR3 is TGCAGCGCTGAGACAAGCTCTGGAGACACCATATATTTT. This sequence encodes CSAETSSGDTIYF.